The clone carrying this TCR beta chain was recorded at least ten times. An end of the junction differs from the germline gene, which may be a read error. A single record per CDR3 protein comes from TCRdb applying MiXCR to the RACE reads. The sample consists of about 78,000 distinct CDR3 sequences, 7.5% to 9.5% of them appearing once. The sample originates from a study of human T cells and chemical hapten exposure. This CDR3 comprises 15 residues. Germline V gene data show CDR1 as MGHRA and CDR2 as YSYEKL. The time point: patch test 2, 6 weeks after DPC sensitization. Treatment of the sample: therapeutic diphenylcyclopropenone sensitization with weekly scalp DPC.

The chain uses TRBV4-1 and TRBJ2-3; D is perhaps TRBD2 (7 bases). This sample comprised whole blood, obtained in connection with sensitization to the hapten diphenylcyclopropenone (DPC). The receptor was derived from a woman aged 45-65 years with alopecia areata. Some clones in this sample may be carry-over from other donors' samples. CDR3 bases: TGCGCCAGCAGCCAAGAGCGGGAGTGGACAGATGCGCAGTATTTT. Amino acid sequence: CASSQEREWTDAQYF.